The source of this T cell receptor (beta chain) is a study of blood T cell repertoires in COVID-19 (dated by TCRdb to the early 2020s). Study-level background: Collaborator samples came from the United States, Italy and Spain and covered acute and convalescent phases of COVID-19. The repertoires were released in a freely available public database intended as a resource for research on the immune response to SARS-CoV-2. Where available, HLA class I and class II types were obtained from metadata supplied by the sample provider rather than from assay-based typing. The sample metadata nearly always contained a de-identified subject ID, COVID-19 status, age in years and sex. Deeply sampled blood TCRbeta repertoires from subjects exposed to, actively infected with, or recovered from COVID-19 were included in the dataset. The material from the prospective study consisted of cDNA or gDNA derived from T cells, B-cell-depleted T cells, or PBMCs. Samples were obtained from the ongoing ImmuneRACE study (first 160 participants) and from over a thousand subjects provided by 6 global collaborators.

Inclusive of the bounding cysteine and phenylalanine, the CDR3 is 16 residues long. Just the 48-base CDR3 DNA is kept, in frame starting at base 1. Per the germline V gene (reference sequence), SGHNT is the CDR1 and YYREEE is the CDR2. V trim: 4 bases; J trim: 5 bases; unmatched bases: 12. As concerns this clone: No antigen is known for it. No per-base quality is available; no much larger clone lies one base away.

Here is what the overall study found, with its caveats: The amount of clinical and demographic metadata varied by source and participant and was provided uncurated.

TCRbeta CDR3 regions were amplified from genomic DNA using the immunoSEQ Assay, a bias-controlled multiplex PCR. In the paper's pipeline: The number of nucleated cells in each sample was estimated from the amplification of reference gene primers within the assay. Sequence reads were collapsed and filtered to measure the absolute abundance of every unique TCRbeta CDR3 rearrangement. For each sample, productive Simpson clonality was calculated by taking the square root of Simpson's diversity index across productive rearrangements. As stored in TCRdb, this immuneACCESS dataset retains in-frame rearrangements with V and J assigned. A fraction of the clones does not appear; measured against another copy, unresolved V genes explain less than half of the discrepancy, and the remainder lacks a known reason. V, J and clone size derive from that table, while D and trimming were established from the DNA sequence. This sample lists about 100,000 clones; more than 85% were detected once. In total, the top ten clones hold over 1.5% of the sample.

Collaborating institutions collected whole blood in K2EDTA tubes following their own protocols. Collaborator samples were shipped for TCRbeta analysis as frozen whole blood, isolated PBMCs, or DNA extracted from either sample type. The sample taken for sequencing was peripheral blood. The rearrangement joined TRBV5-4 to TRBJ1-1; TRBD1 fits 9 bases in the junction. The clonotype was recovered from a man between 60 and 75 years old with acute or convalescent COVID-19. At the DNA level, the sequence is TGTGCCAGCAGCACGGGACAGGGAATAGCAGGGACTGAAGCTTTCTTT. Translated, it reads CASSTGQGIAGTEAFF.